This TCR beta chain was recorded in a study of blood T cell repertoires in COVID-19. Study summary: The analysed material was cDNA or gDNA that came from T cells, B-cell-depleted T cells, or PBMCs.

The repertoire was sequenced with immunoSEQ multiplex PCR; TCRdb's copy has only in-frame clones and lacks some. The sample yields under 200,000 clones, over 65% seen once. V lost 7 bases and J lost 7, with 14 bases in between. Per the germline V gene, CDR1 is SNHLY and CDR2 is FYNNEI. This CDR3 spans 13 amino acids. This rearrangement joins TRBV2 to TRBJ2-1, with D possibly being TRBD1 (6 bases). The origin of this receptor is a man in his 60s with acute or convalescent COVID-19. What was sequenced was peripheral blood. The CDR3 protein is CASNPQGTNEQFF. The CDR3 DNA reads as TGTGCCAGCAATCCACAGGGTACGAATGAGCAGTTCTTC.